This T cell receptor (beta chain) was sequenced during a study of blood T cell repertoires in COVID-19. Background on the study: The United States, Italy and Spain provided the acute and convalescent COVID-19 samples. PBMCs, B-cell-depleted T cells, or T cells provided the cDNA or gDNA that made up the material.

CDR3 length: 16 amino acids. Authors' analysis steps: Reference gene primer amplification gave estimated nucleated cell counts. This table comes from immunoSEQ multiplex PCR, and its TCRdb copy is limited to in-frame clones, with some not included. The V and J calls and clone size were taken over from that table, and D and trimming were inferred from the DNA. The sample has around 97,000 clones; approximately 84% are singletons. The source material was peripheral blood. This TCR derives from a man between 65 and 85 years old with acute or convalescent COVID-19. This chain links TRBV21-1 with TRBJ2-1; the D call in the table, TRBD2, was not verified against the DNA. TRBV21-1 is termed a pseudogene. CDR3 nucleotides: TGTGCCAGCAGCAAACGTAACACTAGTCGCAATAATGAGCAGTTCTTC. Its translation is CASSKRNTSRNNEQFF.